The clone carrying this TCR beta chain was seen a few times. Its matching antigen is unknown. This entry is derived from a study of T-cell memory formation after mild COVID-19. Whole-study context: Clustering of TCRs was largely donor specific. Study-level findings and limits: Later expanders leaned CD4+, whereas clones that contracted between day 15 and 85 were balanced CD4/CD8. What remained unconfirmed was the SARS-CoV-2 specificity of second-wave clones peaking on day 37. Of the contracting clones, CD4+ ones lay mainly in CM and EM, and CD8+ ones in EMRA.

V lost 5 bases and J 2 bases, leaving 11 bases between the germline ends. CDR3 length: 14 residues. Germline CDR1 LGHNT, CDR2 FRNRAP. TCRdb used MiXCR to reprocess the 5' RACE reads, holding one entry per CDR3 protein. The data show approximately 260,000 distinct CDR3 sequences, with around 17% seen just once and around 3.8% held by the top ten. Sequencing was done on a sample of PBMCs or a T cell subset sorted from them (not recorded which). The chain employs TRBV12-5 and TRBJ2-3, with a weak D call TRBD1 (6 bases). The TCR sequence derives from a man aged 18 to 29 who had mild COVID-19 (a few samples of this study predate the infection). Cell type and time point are not known. As DNA, the CDR3 is TGTGCTAGTGGTACAGGACAGTCCACAGATACGCAGTATTTT. Translation gives CASGTGQSTDTQYF.